This TCR beta chain originates from a study of T-cell memory formation after mild COVID-19. Whole-study results and caveats: From day 15 to 85, contracting clones were balanced between CD4 and CD8, whereas later expanders leaned toward CD4+. Whether day 37 second-wave clones are SARS-CoV-2-specific was not confirmed.

TCRdb reprocessed the 5' RACE reads with MiXCR, giving one entry per CDR3 protein. This table has 550,000 to 700,000 distinct CDR3 sequences, roughly 18% appearing once. Remarks on this clonotype: Its target is not known.

Trimming stripped 3 bases from V and 8 bases from J, with 7 bases between. The CDR3 extends over 12 amino acids. Germline values: CDR1 SEHNR, CDR2 FQNEAQ (reference sequence). The TCR sequence derives from an adult woman who had mild COVID-19 (a few samples of this study predate the infection). Cell type and time point are not known. The sequenced sample was PBMCs or a T cell subset sorted from them (not recorded which). The chain employs TRBV7-9 and TRBJ2-2; D is undetermined. The CDR3 region has the DNA TGTGCCAGCAGCTTTTATCCTGGGGAGCTGTTTTTT. This codes for CASSFYPGELFF.